One sample yielded the 16 T cell receptor beta chains listed below, sequenced in a study of CD8+ T cells in alopecia areata. Treatment noted: oral pan-JAK inhibitor, 5-10 mg twice daily. Investigators isolated RNA and reverse transcribed it into cDNA to act as the sequencing template. Generated by immunoSEQ multiplex PCR, the TCRdb table keeps only in-frame clones and is missing some. The top ten clones hold 10% to 14% of a sample with 170,000 or so clones, 50% to 65% of them seen once. Material: CD8+ T cells sorted from blood, obtained at week 24, from a patient treated with tofacitinib. These receptors were taken from a human donor with alopecia areata.

J is TRBJ2-3 and V is TRBV7-6; D could derive from TRBD1 or TRBD2 (5 bases each). Germline-derived CDR1 and CDR2 are SGHVS and FNYEAQ. Trimming cost V 0 bases and J 2 bases, with 12 bases left between them. CDR3 size: 16 residues. The CDR3 region is CASSLAWDPDTDTQYF. The CDR3 DNA reads TGTGCCAGCAGCTTAGCATGGGACCCTGACACAGATACGCAGTATTTT.

This clone occurred a few times. The rearrangement links TRBV7-9 to TRBJ2-1; 7 bases align to TRBD1. In germline, CDR1 is SEHNR, CDR2 FQNEAQ (reference sequence). The trim removed 6 bases at V and 8 bases at J, leaving 16 bases unmatched. CDR3 size: 16 residues. The CDR3 DNA sequence: TGTGCCAGCAGTTCAACCGACAGGGTCCCCCAAGATGAGCAGTTCTTC. Protein product: CASSSTDRVPQDEQFF.

This chain connects TRBV9 to TRBJ2-7; TRBD2 might be the D (6 bases). The germline CDR1 and CDR2 sequences are SGDLS and YYNGEE. Between the trimmed V and J ends, which lost 0 bases and 1 base, there was a span of 17 bases. CDR3 length: 17 amino acids. CDR3 residues: CASSVGRGSGPSYEQYF. The CDR3 coding sequence is TGTGCCAGCAGCGTAGGACGGGGTAGCGGACCGTCCTACGAGCAGTACTTC.

Concerning this clone: This sample also contains other DNA sequences that code for the same CDR3. The V and J genes are TRBV27 and TRBJ2-7; D assignment may be TRBD1 or TRBD2 (5 bases each). V was trimmed by 3 bases and J by 5 bases, leaving 5 bases between them. In germline, CDR1 is MNHEY, CDR2 SMNVEV (reference sequence). The length of the CDR3 is 11 residues. DNA of the CDR3: TGTGCCAGCAGTTTGGGGGACGAGCAGTACTTC. Translating gives CASSLGDEQYF.

V and J are TRBV30 and TRBJ2-1, with D possibly being TRBD1 (6 bases). The V end was cut by 1 base, the J end by 8 bases, with 15 bases between. CDR3 length: 14 residues. The germline V gene encodes CDR1 GTSNPN and CDR2 SVGIG (reference sequence). The CDR3 bases are TGTGCCTGGAGTGGAGGGACATTGTTAGATGAGCAGTTCTTC. It specifies CAWSGGTLLDEQFF. The variable domain in full, completed from reference TRBV30 and TRBJ2-1, reads SQTIHQWPATLVQPVGSPLSLECTVEGTSNPNLYWYRQAAGRGLQLLFYSVGIGQISSEVPQNLSASRPQDRQFILSSKKLLLSDSGFYLCAWSGGTLLDEQFFGPGTRLTVL.

This chain uses TRBV13 with TRBJ2-2; 8 nucleotides match TRBD2. Germline loops: CDR1 PRHDT, CDR2 FYEKMQ (reference sequence). The CDR3 has 14 residues. The V and J ends lost 4 bases and 7 bases, in that order; junction bases with no gene match: 5. Here the CDR3 reads CASSSGGGNGELFF. The CDR3 DNA sequence: TGTGCCAGCAGCTCCGGCGGGGGGAACGGGGAGCTGTTTTTT.

A few counts support this clone. The V gene is TRBV5-1, the J gene TRBJ1-1, with D hard to call. Germline V lookup: CDR1 SGHRS, CDR2 YFSETQ. The CDR3 loop spans 15 amino acids. V lost 1 base to trimming and J lost 1 base, with 11 bases between them. The CDR3 DNA sequence: TGCGCCAGCAGCTTGCTGGGCAGACCGAACACTGAAGCTTTCTTT. Amino acid sequence: CASSLLGRPNTEAFF. Looking up the rest from reference TRBV5-1 and TRBJ1-1 gives the full variable domain: KAGVTQTPRYLIKTRGQQVTLSCSPISGHRSVSWYQQTPGQGLQFLFEYFSETQRNKGNFPGRFSGRQFSNSRSEMNVSTLELGDSALYLCASSLLGRPNTEAFFGQGTRLTVV.

This chain links TRBV15 with TRBJ1-4; the D gene is possibly TRBD1 (6 bases). Looked up from germline, CDR1 is LNHNV and CDR2 is YYDKDF (reference sequence). V lost 0 bases and J lost 2, with 7 bases in between. This CDR3 is 15 amino acids long. The CDR3 protein is CATSRDQGTNEKLFF. As DNA, the CDR3 is TGTGCCACCAGCAGAGATCAGGGGACTAATGAAAAACTGTTTTTT.

The chain employs TRBV30 and TRBJ2-7; 9 positions agree with TRBD1. The CDR3 is 14 residues long. V was pared by 2 bases and J by 3 bases, with 5 bases of the junction left unmatched. Germline CDR1 GTSNPN, CDR2 SVGIG (reference sequence). The CDR3 sequence is CAWSPGQGNYEQYF. For the CDR3, the DNA is TGTGCCTGGAGTCCGGGACAGGGAAACTACGAGCAGTACTTC.

V gene TRBV25-1 combines with J gene TRBJ2-7, with D uncertain. The CDR3 contains 11 residues. Germline V lookup: CDR1 MGHDK, CDR2 SYGVNS. Trimming cost V 6 bases and J 0 bases, with 3 bases left between them. The CDR3 DNA is TGTGCCAGCAGGAACTCCTACGAGCAGTACTTC. Encoded protein: CASRNSYEQYF.

V and J are TRBV7-9 and TRBJ2-7; tentative D call: TRBD2 (6 bases). V was trimmed by 4 bases and J by 3 bases, leaving 16 bases between them. The germline gives CDR1 SEHNR, CDR2 FQNEAQ (reference sequence). The CDR3 length is 15 residues. The CDR3 coding sequence is TGTGCCAGCAGCTCACCGGGGGAGACCCACTACGAGCAGTACTTC. It yields the protein CASSSPGETHYEQYF.

The chain combines TRBV28 with TRBJ2-1; D uncertain. CDR3 length: 16 amino acids. CDR1 is MDHEN, CDR2 SYDVKM, per germline. V lost 6 bases to trimming and J lost 0 bases, with 15 bases between them. In DNA form, the CDR3 reads TGTGCCAGCAGGCAGGTTAAAGCTGGCTCCTACAATGAGCAGTTCTTC. This translates into CASRQVKAGSYNEQFF.

This clone is a singleton in its sample. V usage is TRBV30 and J usage is TRBJ1-5; D might be TRBD1 (6 bases). This CDR3 is 12 amino acids long. Germline V lookup: CDR1 GTSNPN, CDR2 SVGIG (reference sequence). V was trimmed by 4 bases and J by 7 bases, leaving 11 bases between them. The CDR3 sequence: CAWKGVGQPQHF. The CDR3, as DNA: TGTGCCTGGAAGGGGGTGGGACAGCCCCAGCATTTT.

The chain has TRBV7-9 and TRBJ2-1, with 7 bases aligning to TRBD1. Germline V gene lookup returns CDR1 SEHNR and CDR2 FQNEAQ (reference sequence). V shed 4 bases, J shed 4 bases, and the junction held 13 bases outside the gene matches. The CDR3 runs to 17 residues. CDR3 bases: TGTGCCAGCAGCTCCAAATCCATTGGGACAGAATACAATGAGCAGTTCTTC. This encodes CASSSKSIGTEYNEQFF.

Turning to this clone: Other DNA sequences from this sample encode an identical CDR3 as well. V gene TRBV29-1 combines with J gene TRBJ1-1; no firm D call. CDR3 length: 11 amino acids. Trimming took 4 bases from V and 1 from J, leaving 4 bases between them. CDR1 and CDR2 (germline): SQVTM, ANQGSEA. CDR3: CSVGRNTEAFF. The CDR3 region has the DNA TGCAGCGTTGGAAGGAACACTGAAGCTTTCTTT.

This clone appeared once. This chain uses TRBV7-6 with TRBJ2-3; 9 positions match TRBD1. The CDR3 is 16 amino acids. Germline trimming cut 5 bases from V and 0 bases from J; bases unmatched to any gene: 6. Germline V gene lookup returns CDR1 SGHVS and CDR2 FNYEAQ. The chain's CDR3 is CASSTGTGPSTDTQYF. CDR3 bases: TGTGCCAGCAGCACCGGGACAGGGCCAAGCACAGATACGCAGTATTTT.